The 9 T cell receptor beta chains presented below share a single source sample, sequenced in a study of T-cell reconstitution after alpha-beta-depleted transplantation in children. Researchers prepared the TCRbeta library using unique molecular identifiers, the study reports. TCRdb independently ran MiXCR on the PCR reads; one entry per CDR3 protein. The table lists approximately 400,000 distinct CDR3 sequences, 9.5% to 13% of them singletons, with approximately 5% in the top ten. Sequencing was performed on PBMCs from the stem cell graft donor, taken from the stem cell graft. All receptors derive from a human donor who donated a stem cell graft to a child with acute myeloid leukemia.

This rearrangement joins TRBV12-3 or TRBV12-4 to TRBJ2-1; 9 bases fit TRBD2. The CDR3 consists of 17 residues. Trimming cost V 4 bases and J 4 bases; bases outside gene matches: 11. As DNA, the CDR3 is TGTGCCAGCAGTTCGGAGGAAGCGGGGGGTGGGTACAATGAGCAGTTCTTC. Translated, it gives CASSSEEAGGGYNEQFF.

This clonotype appeared a few times. The chain employs TRBV6-5 and TRBJ1-5; D uncertain. Germline CDR1 is MNHEY and CDR2 is SVGAGI. This CDR3 spans 15 amino acids. V was shortened by 0 bases and J by 4 bases, with 10 bases between the two germline ends. The CDR3 bases are TGTGCCAGCAGTTACTCGCAACGCGTTAATCAGCCCCAGCATTTT. Its translation is CASSYSQRVNQPQHF.

The V and J genes are TRBV5-1 and TRBJ1-1; D uncertain. The V end was cut by 5 bases, the J end by 3 bases, with 11 bases between. Germline V gene data show CDR1 as SGHRS and CDR2 as YFSETQ. The CDR3 totals 13 residues. CDR3 DNA sequence: TGCGCCAGCAGGACATCCTGGGACACTGAAGCTTTCTTT. This gives the protein CASRTSWDTEAFF.

This clonotype was observed a handful of times. The genes are TRBV7-3 and TRBJ2-5; 12 nucleotides align to TRBD2. J lost 5 bases, V lost 5 bases, and 18 bases had no gene match. CDR1 SGHTA and CDR2 FQGTGA come from the germline V gene. This CDR3 has 19 amino acids. DNA for the CDR3: TGTGCCAGCAGCCCCGTCGCCAAGAGACTAGCGGGGGAATGGGAGACCCAGTACTTC. Translation gives CASSPVAKRLAGEWETQYF.

This chain links TRBV20-1 with TRBJ2-3; 11 bases agree with TRBD2. CDR1 is DFQATT, CDR2 SNEGSKA, per germline (reference sequence). The junction had 13 bases not matched to a gene; V was cut back by 3 bases and J by 2 bases. This CDR3 is built from 18 residues. As DNA, the CDR3 is TGCAGTGCTAGCCCTAGCGGGAGGCATATTACTTCCACAGATACGCAGTATTTT. This codes for CSASPSGRHITSTDTQYF.

This clonotype was detected ten times or more. The limits of the CDR3 on the DNA are not certain, so only TCRdb's listed CDR3 is given. The V gene is TRBV12-3 or TRBV12-4, the J gene TRBJ2-5; TRBD1 is the table's D call, not checked against the DNA. The CDR3 length is 13 residues, termini included. This chain's CDR3 is CASSWAPGTHVAF.

This clonotype was seen only a few times. The chain employs TRBV12-3 or TRBV12-4 and TRBJ2-4; maybe TRBD2 (6 bases). V was pared by 8 bases and J by 1 base, with 12 bases between. The CDR3 runs 14 residues. In DNA form, the CDR3 reads TGTGCCAGCCTCGGAGGGACCGCCAAAAACATTCAGTACTTC. Protein: CASLGGTAKNIQYF.

The chain joins TRBV20-1 to TRBJ2-2; no clear D gene. Germline lookup yields CDR1 DFQATT and CDR2 SNEGSKA (reference sequence). V was pared by 5 bases and J by 4 bases, with 23 bases between. The CDR3 contains 17 residues. The CDR3 DNA is TGCAGTGCTTCCACGCTCATCTCGGCCGCAGGCACCGGGGAGCTGTTTTTT. It codes for CSASTLISAAGTGELFF.

About this clonotype itself: One end of the junction does not line up with germline, which may come from a read error. The chain has TRBV20-1 and TRBJ2-3; D is perhaps TRBD2 (6 bases). The germline V gene has CDR1 DFQATT and CDR2 SNEGSKA (reference sequence). This CDR3 region has 14 residues. The CDR3 here is CSARAQRVTDTQNF. The CDR3 DNA sequence: TGCAGTGCTAGAGCCCAGCGGGTCACAGATACGCAGAATTTT.